A selection of T cell receptor beta chains follows, all from one sample in a study of CD8 T cells in Susac syndrome. Each CDR3 protein is one row after TCRdb ran MiXCR on the immunoSEQ multiplex PCR reads. The sample contains about 180,000 distinct CDR3 sequences, around 94% of which appear only once. The source material was CD4+ T cells from PBMCs. The receptors shown here come from a human donor with Susac syndrome. The CDR3 runs from the conserved cysteine through the conserved F or W. The D gene is left open where the match is weak. The size of a clone is reported for some rows only, either as once, few or many, or as a class for expanded clones.

V gene: TRBV9
clone size: once
J gene: TRBJ1-5
D gene: .
CDR3 DNA: TGTGCCAGCAGCGTAGGAGAGGGAGGCAATCAGCCCCAGCATTTT
CDR3 protein: CASSVGEGGNQPQHF

V gene: TRBV28
clone size: .
J gene: TRBJ1-1
D gene: .
CDR3 DNA: TGTGCCAACAAGGGGTCGAACACTGAAGCTTTCTTT
CDR3 protein: CANKGSNTEAFF

V gene: TRBV5-1
clone size: .
J gene: TRBJ1-5
D gene: .
CDR3 DNA: TGCGCCAGCAGCTTGGCAGGGGAGGGCAATCAGCCCCAGCATTTT
CDR3 protein: CASSLAGEGNQPQHF

V gene: TRBV14
clone size: .
J gene: TRBJ2-1
D gene: TRBD1
CDR3 DNA: TGTGCCAGCAGCGGGACAGGGAACTACAATGAGCAGTTCTTC
CDR3 protein: CASSGTGNYNEQFF

V gene: TRBV25-1
clone size: .
J gene: TRBJ1-1
D gene: .
CDR3 DNA: TGTGCCAGCAGTGAATATGCGGGCGGTATGAACACTGAAGCTTTCTTT
CDR3 protein: CASSEYAGGMNTEAFF

V gene: TRBV5-1
clone size: .
J gene: TRBJ2-3
D gene: TRBD2
CDR3 DNA: TGCGCCAGCAGCCACGGACTAGCGGGGGCCACAGATACGCAGTATTTT
CDR3 protein: CASSHGLAGATDTQYF

V gene: TRBV5-1
clone size: .
J gene: TRBJ1-1
D gene: .
CDR3 DNA: TGCGCCAGCAGCTTGGAGGCCAGAGTGAACACTGAAGCTTTCTTT
CDR3 protein: CASSLEARVNTEAFF

V gene: TRBV29-1
clone size: .
J gene: TRBJ1-1
D gene: .
CDR3 DNA: TGCAGCGTTGGGCGGGGCACTGAAGCTTTCTTT
CDR3 protein: CSVGRGTEAFF

V gene: TRBV20-1
clone size: .
J gene: TRBJ2-6
D gene: .
CDR3 DNA: TGCAGTGCTAGAGATAATGGCAACTCTGGGGCCAACGTCCTGACTTTC
CDR3 protein: CSARDNGNSGANVLTF

V gene: TRBV18
clone size: .
J gene: TRBJ2-4
D gene: .
CDR3 DNA: TGTGCCAGCTCACCAGGGACACGGGGCATTCAGTACTTC
CDR3 protein: CASSPGTRGIQYF

V gene: TRBV29-1
clone size: .
J gene: TRBJ1-4
D gene: .
CDR3 DNA: TGCAGCGTTCGTAGGGGGAGTGAAAAACTGTTTTTT
CDR3 protein: CSVRRGSEKLFF

V gene: TRBV24-1
clone size: .
J gene: TRBJ2-1
D gene: .
CDR3 DNA: TGTGCCACCAGTCGGCAGGGGGAGGGGAATGAGCAGTTCTTC
CDR3 protein: CATSRQGEGNEQFF

V gene: TRBV15
clone size: .
J gene: TRBJ1-6
D gene: TRBD1
CDR3 DNA: TGTGCCACCAGCAGAGATCAGGGGGCAAATTCACCCCTCCACTTT
CDR3 protein: CATSRDQGANSPLHF

V gene: TRBV7-3
clone size: once
J gene: TRBJ2-2
D gene: .
CDR3 DNA: TGTGCCAGCAGTCAGAGAACACCTACAGCCGGGGAGCTGTTTTTT
CDR3 protein: CASSQRTPTAGELFF

V gene: TRBV21-1
clone size: .
J gene: TRBJ1-2
D gene: .
CDR3 DNA: TGTGCCAGCAGCCGCCATGGCTACACCTTC
CDR3 protein: CASSRHGYTF

V gene: TRBV4-3
clone size: .
J gene: TRBJ1-5
D gene: .
CDR3 DNA: TGCGCCAGCAGCCAAGACAGACGTCGTAGCAATCAGCCCCAGCATTTT
CDR3 protein: CASSQDRRRSNQPQHF

V gene: TRBV15
clone size: .
J gene: TRBJ1-6
D gene: TRBD1
CDR3 DNA: TGTGCCACCAGCAGGTTGCAGGGGGCTAGGAATTCACCCCTCCACTTT
CDR3 protein: CATSRLQGARNSPLHF

V gene: TRBV20-1
clone size: .
J gene: TRBJ1-2
D gene: .
CDR3 DNA: TGCAGTGCTAGAGATCTCTCAGGGAGAAGACAGTATGGCTACACCTTC
CDR3 protein: CSARDLSGRRQYGYTF

V gene: TRBV9
clone size: .
J gene: TRBJ2-1
D gene: .
CDR3 DNA: TGTGCCAGCAGCGTTAGAGCGGAGCCCTCCTACAATGAGCAGTTCTTC
CDR3 protein: CASSVRAEPSYNEQFF

V gene: TRBV7-2
clone size: .
J gene: TRBJ2-7
D gene: .
CDR3 DNA: TGTGCCAGCAACCTCCTCCTGGGCGAGCAGTACTTC
CDR3 protein: CASNLLLGEQYF

V gene: TRBV11-2
clone size: .
J gene: TRBJ1-1
D gene: .
CDR3 DNA: TGTGCCAGCAGCTCGCAGGGCATAGAAGCTTTCTTT
CDR3 protein: CASSSQGIEAFF

V gene: TRBV4-2
clone size: .
J gene: TRBJ2-6
D gene: .
CDR3 DNA: TGTGCCAGCAGCCAAGTTACGGTCTCTGGGGCCAACGTCCTGACTTTC
CDR3 protein: CASSQVTVSGANVLTF

V gene: TRBV18
clone size: .
J gene: TRBJ1-3
D gene: .
CDR3 DNA: TGTGCCAGCTCGGGACGCCGAGATGAAAACACCATATATTTT
CDR3 protein: CASSGRRDENTIYF

V gene: TRBV6-2/TRBV6-3
clone size: once
J gene: TRBJ2-4
D gene: TRBD1
CDR3 DNA: TGTGCCAGCAGTTATTGGGACAGGGGTACCAAAAACATTCAGTACTTC
CDR3 protein: CASSYWDRGTKNIQYF

V gene: TRBV5-1
clone size: .
J gene: TRBJ1-1
D gene: .
CDR3 DNA: TGCGCCAGCAGCTTGAGCAGGGCGGTGGGGACGAACACTGAAGCTTTCTTT
CDR3 protein: CASSLSRAVGTNTEAFF

V gene: TRBV4-3
clone size: .
J gene: TRBJ2-1
D gene: TRBD2
CDR3 DNA: TGCGCCAGCAGCCAAGCCGGGACTAGTAACAATGAGCAGTTCTTC
CDR3 protein: CASSQAGTSNNEQFF

V gene: TRBV5-1
clone size: .
J gene: TRBJ1-1
D gene: .
CDR3 DNA: TGCGCCAGCAGCGACCGAATAACAGGGAATACTGAAGCTTTCTTT
CDR3 protein: CASSDRITGNTEAFF

V gene: TRBV9
clone size: .
J gene: TRBJ2-3
D gene: TRBD2
CDR3 DNA: TGTGCCAGCAGCTCCGGGGCGGGAGCAGATACGCAGTATTTT
CDR3 protein: CASSSGAGADTQYF

V gene: TRBV6-5
clone size: .
J gene: TRBJ2-6
D gene: TRBD1
CDR3 DNA: TGTGCCAGCAGTAGGGGGCCTGGGGCCAACGTCCTGACTTTC
CDR3 protein: CASSRGPGANVLTF

V gene: TRBV3-1
clone size: .
J gene: TRBJ2-5
D gene: TRBD2
CDR3 DNA: TGTGCCAGCAGCCAACTCTGGGCAGCGGGGCAAGAGACCCAGTACTTC
CDR3 protein: CASSQLWAAGQETQYF

V gene: TRBV6-2/TRBV6-3
clone size: .
J gene: TRBJ1-5
D gene: TRBD1
CDR3 DNA: TGTGCCAGCAGTTCCGGACAGGCCAATCAGCCCCAGCATTTT
CDR3 protein: CASSSGQANQPQHF

V gene: TRBV7-9
clone size: once
J gene: TRBJ1-2
D gene: .
CDR3 DNA: TGTGCCAGCAGCATCGGCGCCTTC
CDR3 protein: CASSIGAF

V gene: TRBV20-1
clone size: once
J gene: TRBJ2-3
D gene: TRBD2
CDR3 DNA: TGCAGTGCTAGAGCCGGGGGGATGGATACGCAGTATTTT
CDR3 protein: CSARAGGMDTQYF

V gene: TRBV2
clone size: .
J gene: TRBJ2-7
D gene: .
CDR3 DNA: TGTGCCAGCATTAGGGACTACGAGCAGTACTTC
CDR3 protein: CASIRDYEQYF

V gene: TRBV20-1
clone size: .
J gene: TRBJ2-7
D gene: .
CDR3 DNA: TGCAGTGCTAGAGGCGAGAACTACGAGCAGTACTTC
CDR3 protein: CSARGENYEQYF

V gene: TRBV25-1
clone size: .
J gene: TRBJ2-4
D gene: .
CDR3 DNA: TGTGCCAGCAGTGAGAGCGGGTCCAAAAACATTCAGTACTTC
CDR3 protein: CASSESGSKNIQYF

V gene: TRBV3-1
clone size: .
J gene: TRBJ2-1
D gene: TRBD1
CDR3 DNA: TGTGCCAGCAGACGGGGACAGGGCAATGAGCAGTTCTTC
CDR3 protein: CASRRGQGNEQFF

V gene: TRBV21-1
clone size: .
J gene: TRBJ1-6
D gene: .
CDR3 DNA: TGTGCCAGCAGCAAAATAGACAGGGGTGGTTCACCCCTCCACTTT
CDR3 protein: CASSKIDRGGSPLHF

V gene: TRBV5-1
clone size: .
J gene: TRBJ2-5
D gene: .
CDR3 DNA: TGCGCCAGCAGCTTGGCCTCGGACGCTGGAGGAGAGACCCAGTACTTC
CDR3 protein: CASSLASDAGGETQYF

V gene: TRBV18
clone size: .
J gene: TRBJ2-5
D gene: .
CDR3 DNA: TGTGCCAGCTCACCACAGGGGCGCGTGGAGACCCAGTACTTC
CDR3 protein: CASSPQGRVETQYF